This T cell receptor beta chain stems from a study of post-analysis software for immune sequencing data. Looked up from germline, CDR1 is SQVTM and CDR2 is ANQGSEA. V lost 5 bases to trimming and J lost 4 bases; unmatched junction nucleotides: 8. The CDR3 has 14 residues. Unique molecular identifiers were present in the TCR beta cDNA libraries. TCRdb re-derived calls from the PCR reads in MiXCR, one entry per CDR3 protein. The sample carries approximately 730,000 distinct CDR3 sequences, 25% to 30% recorded once. Findings of the study overall: Co-batched samples clustered tightly together by F measure. Among roughly 5 TRBV segments more frequent in patients than controls were TRBV5-6, TRBV5-1 and TRBV20-1.

A remark on this clonotype: Its antigen is undetermined.

The sequence was collected from a girl between 5 and 17 years old with multiple sclerosis. Source material: blood. This chain uses TRBV29-1 with TRBJ2-3; TRBD1 matches 8 bases. CDR3 in DNA: TGCAGCGTTACGGACAGGGAACGAGCAGATACGCAGTATTTT. Protein product: CSVTDRERADTQYF.